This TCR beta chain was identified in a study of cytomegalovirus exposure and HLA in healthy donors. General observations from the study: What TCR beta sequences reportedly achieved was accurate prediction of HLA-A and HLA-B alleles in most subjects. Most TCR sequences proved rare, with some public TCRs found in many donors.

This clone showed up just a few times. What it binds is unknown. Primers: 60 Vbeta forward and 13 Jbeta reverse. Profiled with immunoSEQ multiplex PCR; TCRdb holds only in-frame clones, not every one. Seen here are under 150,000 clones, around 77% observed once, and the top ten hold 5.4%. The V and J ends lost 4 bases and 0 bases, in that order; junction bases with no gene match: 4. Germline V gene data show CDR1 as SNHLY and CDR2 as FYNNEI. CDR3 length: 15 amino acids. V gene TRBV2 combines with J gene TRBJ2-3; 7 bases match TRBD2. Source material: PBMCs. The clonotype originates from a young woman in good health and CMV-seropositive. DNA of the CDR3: TGTGCCAGCAGTGCCCTAGCGGCGAGCACAGATACGCAGTATTTT. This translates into CASSALAASTDTQYF.